The rows below give T cell receptor beta chains drawn from one sample of a study of T cell responses to AZD1222 COVID-19 vaccine. The data were produced by immunoSEQ multiplex PCR, yet TCRdb's version contains in-frame clones alone and is incomplete. The data contain around 56,000 clones, around 90% of them singletons. The starting material was peripheral blood, obtained 28 days after the second AZD1222 dose. The receptors were gathered from an adult who received the AZD1222 COVID-19 vaccine. The conserved cysteine and the conserved F or W are not part of the CDR3 here.

TRBJ2-1	TRBV5-1	ASSSSGGYNEQF
TRBJ2-1	TRBV29-1	SVEGGTNEQF
TRBJ2-5	TRBV7-5	VRSADYPRGVQETQY
TRBJ1-1	TRBV2	ARDDRGWTEAF
TRBJ2-2	TRBV24-1	ATSDLRGHGELF
TRBJ2-5	TRBV9	ASSSGSGGPETQY
TRBJ2-2	TRBV27	ASRLQGAGELF
TRBJ1-1	TRBV3-1/TRBV3-2	ASSSPAPDTEAF
TRBJ2-5	TRBV7-2	ASSRGRQETQY
TRBJ2-2	TRBV14	ASSQATTGELF
TRBJ2-1	TRBV24-1	ATGGYNEQF
TRBJ1-2	TRBV5-8	ASRLPGGDYGYT
TRBJ2-1	TRBV7-2	ASSLRESPNEQF
TRBJ2-7	TRBV5-6	ASSSLLDEQY
TRBJ2-7	TRBV29-1	SVGGTGGYEQY
TRBJ1-2	TRBV6-4	ASSENQGNYGYT
TRBJ1-2	TRBV11-3	ASSSVGVNNYGYT
TRBJ1-6	TRBV19	ASSPSQLGNSPLH
TRBJ1-1	TRBV6-5	ASSYWTGGRTEAF
TRBJ2-1	TRBV7-9	ASSLAPRTSNNEQF
TRBJ2-7	TRBV9	ASSPQEGVSSYEQY
TRBJ1-4	TRBV12-3/TRBV12-4	ASRRGTNEKLF
TRBJ2-5	TRBV5-1	ASLLSGTSGQETQY
TRBJ2-1	TRBV5-1	ASSMTGTNEQF
TRBJ1-2	TRBV14	ASSPNLGYGYT
TRBJ1-1	TRBV27	ASSQGPMNTEAF
TRBJ2-1	TRBV7-2	ASSSGLAGVNEQF
TRBJ1-4	TRBV2	ASSWTATTNEKLF
TRBJ1-4	TRBV7-2	ASSLGGQPNEKLF
TRBJ2-7	TRBV11-2	ASSLGGRGIKQY
TRBJ2-5	TRBV12-5	ASGLLSSGRSTQY
TRBJ1-1	TRBV28	ASSSTGGMNTEAF
TRBJ2-1	TRBV3-1/TRBV3-2	ASSHPRRSVYNEQF
TRBJ2-7	TRBV6-1	ASSEVGESYEQY
TRBJ2-5	TRBV7-9	ASRAGTGAETQY
TRBJ2-1	TRBV7-8	ASSLAGRYNEQF
TRBJ1-3	TRBV14	ASSPTIFNAGNTIY
TRBJ2-7	TRBV9	ASSLRTSGSIYEQY
TRBJ2-1	TRBV7-9	ASSLYGGGPSYNEQF
TRBJ1-6	TRBV7-9	ASSLGHHNSPLH
TRBJ1-2	TRBV7-2	ASSFEDRFYGYT
TRBJ2-7	TRBV4-1	ASSQAPIQGGAYEQY
TRBJ1-2	TRBV6-6	ASSYEKGGYGYT
TRBJ2-1	TRBV27	ASSWTDRSNEQF
TRBJ2-1	TRBV6-4	ASSVAGGFDEQF
TRBJ1-5	TRBV5-1	ASSRTGSYSNQPQH
TRBJ2-7	TRBV30	AWSRGSGIEQY
TRBJ1-2	TRBV27	ASSPPGFWGYT
TRBJ2-1	TRBV2	ASGTSGYNEQF
TRBJ2-2	TRBV9	ASSVEGLAGGPNTGELF
TRBJ2-7	TRBV30	AWTGTTSVHEQY
TRBJ2-7	TRBV6-6	ASSHPGEQY
TRBJ1-1	TRBV6-1	ASREGGQDAEAF
TRBJ2-3	TRBV18	ASSLQGTTDTQY
TRBJ1-2	TRBV6-5	ASRTGFGSNYGYT
TRBJ1-6	TRBV14	ASRDQNSPLH
TRBJ1-6	TRBV27	ASSTGYRGAGDNSPLH